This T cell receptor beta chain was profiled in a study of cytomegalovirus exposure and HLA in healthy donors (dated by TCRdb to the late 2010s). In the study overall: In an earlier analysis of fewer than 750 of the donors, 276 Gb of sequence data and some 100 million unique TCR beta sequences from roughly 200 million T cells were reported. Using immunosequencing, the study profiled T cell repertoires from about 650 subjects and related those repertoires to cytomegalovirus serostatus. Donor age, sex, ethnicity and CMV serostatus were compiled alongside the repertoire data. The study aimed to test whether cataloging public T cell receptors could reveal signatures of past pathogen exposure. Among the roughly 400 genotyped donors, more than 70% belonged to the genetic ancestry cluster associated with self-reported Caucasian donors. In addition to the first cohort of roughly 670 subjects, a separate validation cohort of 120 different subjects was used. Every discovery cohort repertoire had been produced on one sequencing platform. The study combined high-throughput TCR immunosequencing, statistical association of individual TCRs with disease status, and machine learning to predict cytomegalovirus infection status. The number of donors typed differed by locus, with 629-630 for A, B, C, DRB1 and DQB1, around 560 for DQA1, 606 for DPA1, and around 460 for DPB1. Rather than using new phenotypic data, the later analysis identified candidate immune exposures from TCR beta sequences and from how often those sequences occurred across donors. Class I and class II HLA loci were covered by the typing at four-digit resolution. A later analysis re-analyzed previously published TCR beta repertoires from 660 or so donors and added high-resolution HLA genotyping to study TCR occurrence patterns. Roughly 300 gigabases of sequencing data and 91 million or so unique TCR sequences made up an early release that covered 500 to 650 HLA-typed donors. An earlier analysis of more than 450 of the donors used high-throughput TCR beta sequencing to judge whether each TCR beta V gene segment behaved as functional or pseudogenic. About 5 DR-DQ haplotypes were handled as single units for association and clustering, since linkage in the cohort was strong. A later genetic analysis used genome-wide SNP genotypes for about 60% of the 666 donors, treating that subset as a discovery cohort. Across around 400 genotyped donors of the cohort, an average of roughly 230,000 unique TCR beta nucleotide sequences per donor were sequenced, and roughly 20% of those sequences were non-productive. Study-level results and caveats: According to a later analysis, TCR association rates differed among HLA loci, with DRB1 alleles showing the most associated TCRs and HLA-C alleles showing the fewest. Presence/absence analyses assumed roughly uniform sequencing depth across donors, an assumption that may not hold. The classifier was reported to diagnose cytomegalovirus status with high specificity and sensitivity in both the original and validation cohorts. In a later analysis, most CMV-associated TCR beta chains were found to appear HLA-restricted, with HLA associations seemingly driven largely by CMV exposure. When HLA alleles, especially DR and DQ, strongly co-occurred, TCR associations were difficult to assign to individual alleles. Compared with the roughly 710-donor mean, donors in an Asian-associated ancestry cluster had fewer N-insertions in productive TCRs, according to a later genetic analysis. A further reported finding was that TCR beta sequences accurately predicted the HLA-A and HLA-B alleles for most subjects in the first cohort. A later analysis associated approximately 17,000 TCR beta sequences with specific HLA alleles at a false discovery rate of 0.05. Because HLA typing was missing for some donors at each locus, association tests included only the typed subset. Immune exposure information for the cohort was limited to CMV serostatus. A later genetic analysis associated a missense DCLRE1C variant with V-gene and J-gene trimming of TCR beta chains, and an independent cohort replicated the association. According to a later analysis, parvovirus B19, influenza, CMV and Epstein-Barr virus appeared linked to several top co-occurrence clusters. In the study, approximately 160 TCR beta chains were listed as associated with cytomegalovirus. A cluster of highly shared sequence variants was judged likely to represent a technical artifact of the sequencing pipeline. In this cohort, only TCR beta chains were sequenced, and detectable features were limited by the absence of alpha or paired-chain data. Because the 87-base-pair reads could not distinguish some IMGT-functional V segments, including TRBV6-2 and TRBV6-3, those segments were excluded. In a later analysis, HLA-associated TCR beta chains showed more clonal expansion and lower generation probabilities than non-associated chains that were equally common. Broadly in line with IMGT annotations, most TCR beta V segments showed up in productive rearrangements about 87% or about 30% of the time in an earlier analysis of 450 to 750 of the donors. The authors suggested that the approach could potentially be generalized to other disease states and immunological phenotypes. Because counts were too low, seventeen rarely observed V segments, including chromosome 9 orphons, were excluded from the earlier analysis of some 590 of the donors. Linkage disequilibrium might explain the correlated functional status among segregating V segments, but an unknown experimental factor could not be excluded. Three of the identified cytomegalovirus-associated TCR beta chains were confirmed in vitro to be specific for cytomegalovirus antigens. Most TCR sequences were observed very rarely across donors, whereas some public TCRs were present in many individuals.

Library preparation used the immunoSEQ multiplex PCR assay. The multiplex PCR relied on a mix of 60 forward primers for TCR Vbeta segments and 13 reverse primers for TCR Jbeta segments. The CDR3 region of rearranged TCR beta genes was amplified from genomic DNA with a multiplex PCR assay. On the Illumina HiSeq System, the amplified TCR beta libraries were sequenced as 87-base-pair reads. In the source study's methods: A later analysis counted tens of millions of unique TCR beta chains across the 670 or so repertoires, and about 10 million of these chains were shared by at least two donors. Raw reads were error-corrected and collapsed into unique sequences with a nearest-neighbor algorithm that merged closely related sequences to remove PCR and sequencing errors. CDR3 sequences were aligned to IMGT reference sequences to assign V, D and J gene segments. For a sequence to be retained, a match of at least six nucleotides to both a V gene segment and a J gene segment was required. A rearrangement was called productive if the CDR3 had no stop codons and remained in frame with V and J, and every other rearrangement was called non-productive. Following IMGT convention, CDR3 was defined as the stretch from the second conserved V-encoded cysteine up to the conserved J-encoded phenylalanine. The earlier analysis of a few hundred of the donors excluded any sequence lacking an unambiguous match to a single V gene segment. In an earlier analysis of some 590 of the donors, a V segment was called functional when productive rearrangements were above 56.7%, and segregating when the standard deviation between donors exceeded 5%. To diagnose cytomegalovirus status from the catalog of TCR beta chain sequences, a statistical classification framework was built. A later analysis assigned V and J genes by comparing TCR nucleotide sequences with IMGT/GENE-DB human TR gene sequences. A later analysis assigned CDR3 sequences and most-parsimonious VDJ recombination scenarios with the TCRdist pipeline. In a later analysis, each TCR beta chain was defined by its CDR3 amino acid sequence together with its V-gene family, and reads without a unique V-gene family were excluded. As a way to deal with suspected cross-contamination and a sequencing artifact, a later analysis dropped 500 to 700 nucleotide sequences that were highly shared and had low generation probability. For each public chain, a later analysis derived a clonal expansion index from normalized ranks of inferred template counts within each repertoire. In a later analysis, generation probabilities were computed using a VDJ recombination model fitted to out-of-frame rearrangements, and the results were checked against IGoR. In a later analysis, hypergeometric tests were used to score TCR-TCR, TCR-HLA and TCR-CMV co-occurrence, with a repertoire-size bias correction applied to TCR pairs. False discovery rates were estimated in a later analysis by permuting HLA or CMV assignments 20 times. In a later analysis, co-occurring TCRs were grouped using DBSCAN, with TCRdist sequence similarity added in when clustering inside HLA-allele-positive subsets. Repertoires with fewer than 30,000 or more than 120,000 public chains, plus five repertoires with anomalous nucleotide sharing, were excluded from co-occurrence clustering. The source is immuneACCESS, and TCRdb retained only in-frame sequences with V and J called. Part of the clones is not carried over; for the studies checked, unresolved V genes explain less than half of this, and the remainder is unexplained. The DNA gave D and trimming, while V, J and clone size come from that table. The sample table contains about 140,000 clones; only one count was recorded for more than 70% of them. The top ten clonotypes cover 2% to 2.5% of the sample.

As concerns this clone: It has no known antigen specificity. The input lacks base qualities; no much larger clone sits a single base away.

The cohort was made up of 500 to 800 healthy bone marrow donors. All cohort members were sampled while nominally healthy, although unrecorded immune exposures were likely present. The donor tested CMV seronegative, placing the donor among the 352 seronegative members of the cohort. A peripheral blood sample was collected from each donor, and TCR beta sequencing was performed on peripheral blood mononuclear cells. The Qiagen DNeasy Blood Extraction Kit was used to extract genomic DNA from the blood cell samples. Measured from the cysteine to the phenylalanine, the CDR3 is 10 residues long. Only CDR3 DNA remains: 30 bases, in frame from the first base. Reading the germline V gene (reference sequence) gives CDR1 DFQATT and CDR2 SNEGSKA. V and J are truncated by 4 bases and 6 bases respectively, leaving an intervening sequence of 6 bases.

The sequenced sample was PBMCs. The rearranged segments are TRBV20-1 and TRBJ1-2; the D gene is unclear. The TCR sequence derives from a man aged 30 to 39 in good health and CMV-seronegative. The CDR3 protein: CSAMADGYTF. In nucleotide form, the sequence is TGCAGTGCTATGGCAGATGGCTACACCTTC.